Listed below are T cell receptor beta chains from one sample, sequenced in a study of follicular helper T cells after annual influenza vaccination. Here immunoSEQ multiplex PCR was the method, and the copy in TCRdb shows in-frame clones only, minus some. The sample yields approximately 7,400 clones, 65% to 85% seen once. The source material was CXCR5+ CD38- circulating T follicular helper cells from blood, sampled 7 days after influenza vaccination. Receptors were obtained from an adult who received the influenza vaccine. The CDR3 runs from the conserved cysteine through the conserved F or W. Fields, in order: clone size, V gene, D gene, J gene, CDR3 protein, CDR3 DNA. D genes are given only for firm matches. Not every row has a clone size; where given, it reads once, few, many or a size class.

size: -; V: TRBV5-1; D: -; J: TRBJ1-2; CDR3: CASRPGTTNYGYTF; DNA: TGCGCCAGCAGACCGGGGACGACTAACTATGGCTACACCTTC
size: -; V: TRBV10-3; D: TRBD1; J: TRBJ1-1; CDR3: CAIRATGATEAFF; DNA: TGTGCCATCAGAGCGACAGGGGCCACTGAAGCTTTCTTT
size: -; V: TRBV18; D: TRBD1; J: TRBJ1-4; CDR3: CASSPSRTGWGEKLFF; DNA: TGTGCCAGCTCACCTTCTAGGACAGGGTGGGGTGAAAAACTGTTTTTT
size: -; V: TRBV28; D: -; J: TRBJ2-4; CDR3: CASSLEDIQYF; DNA: TGTGCCAGCAGTTTGGAGGACATTCAGTACTTC
size: -; V: TRBV29-1; D: -; J: TRBJ1-3; CDR3: CSVASGTGNTIYF; DNA: TGCAGCGTTGCCTCGGGAACCGGAAACACCATATATTTT
size: -; V: TRBV5-1; D: TRBD2; J: TRBJ2-3; CDR3: CASSPNSGRSTDTQYF; DNA: TGCGCCAGCAGCCCTAATAGCGGGAGGAGCACAGATACGCAGTATTTT
size: -; V: TRBV14; D: -; J: TRBJ2-7; CDR3: CASSPRGAGRGEQYF; DNA: TGTGCCAGCAGCCCCCGGGGCGCCGGAAGAGGCGAGCAGTACTTC
size: -; V: TRBV18; D: -; J: TRBJ2-5; CDR3: CASSGLDETQYF; DNA: TGTGCCAGCTCAGGGTTGGATGAGACCCAGTACTTC
size: -; V: TRBV30; D: -; J: TRBJ2-3; CDR3: CAWSVQVGTDTQYF; DNA: TGTGCCTGGAGTGTACAGGTGGGCACAGATACGCAGTATTTT
size: -; V: TRBV5-6; D: -; J: TRBJ2-1; CDR3: CASNPNTGPFNEQFF; DNA: TGTGCCAGCAACCCGAATACGGGACCCTTCAATGAGCAGTTCTTC
size: -; V: TRBV5-1; D: TRBD2; J: TRBJ2-2; CDR3: CASSQTSGNTGELFF; DNA: TGCGCCAGCAGCCAGACTAGCGGGAACACCGGGGAGCTGTTTTTT
size: once; V: TRBV11-2; D: -; J: TRBJ2-3; CDR3: CASSLVVGTDTQYF; DNA: TGTGCCAGCAGCTTAGTTGTGGGCACAGATACGCAGTATTTT
size: once; V: TRBV28; D: -; J: TRBJ2-2; CDR3: CASNEGNTGELFF; DNA: TGTGCCAGCAATGAGGGGAACACCGGGGAGCTGTTTTTT
size: -; V: TRBV11-3; D: -; J: TRBJ2-3; CDR3: CASSPGGKTDTQYF; DNA: TGTGCCAGCAGCCCGGGCGGGAAGACAGATACGCAGTATTTT
size: -; V: TRBV5-1; D: -; J: TRBJ2-1; CDR3: CASSRAEVGDEQFF; DNA: TGCGCCAGCAGCCGGGCCGAAGTTGGGGATGAGCAGTTCTTC
size: -; V: TRBV7-2; D: -; J: TRBJ1-4; CDR3: CASSSTPRGRGPNEKLFF; DNA: TGTGCCAGCAGCTCCACCCCGAGGGGGAGGGGACCTAATGAAAAACTGTTTTTT
size: -; V: TRBV5-1; D: -; J: TRBJ2-3; CDR3: CASSLNGEADTQYF; DNA: TGCGCCAGCAGCTTGAACGGGGAAGCAGATACGCAGTATTTT
size: -; V: TRBV5-1; D: -; J: TRBJ2-7; CDR3: CASSLGVNTLGEQYF; DNA: TGCGCCAGCAGCTTGGGAGTCAACACCCTGGGTGAGCAGTACTTC
size: -; V: TRBV27; D: -; J: TRBJ1-1; CDR3: CASSRNPGFNTEAFF; DNA: TGTGCCAGCAGTAGGAACCCCGGATTTAACACTGAAGCTTTCTTT
size: -; V: TRBV6-6; D: TRBD2; J: TRBJ2-3; CDR3: CASSTGAGGPDTQYF; DNA: TGTGCCAGCAGTACGGGGGCGGGAGGGCCGGATACGCAGTATTTT
size: -; V: TRBV5-8; D: -; J: TRBJ1-5; CDR3: CASSLGLAGEQPQHF; DNA: TGTGCCAGCAGCTTGGGACTGGCTGGGGAGCAGCCCCAGCATTTT
size: -; V: TRBV7-9; D: -; J: TRBJ2-7; CDR3: CASSLGTSGGEQYF; DNA: TGTGCCAGCAGCTTAGGAACAAGTGGTGGTGAGCAGTACTTC
size: -; V: TRBV6-5; D: -; J: TRBJ1-2; CDR3: CASSRTINYGYTF; DNA: TGTGCCAGCAGTCGGACAATTAACTATGGCTACACCTTC
size: few; V: TRBV7-9; D: -; J: TRBJ2-2; CDR3: CAKTETNTGELFF; DNA: TGTGCCAAGACGGAGACGAACACCGGGGAGCTGTTTTTT
size: -; V: TRBV30; D: -; J: TRBJ1-3; CDR3: CAFGTAGGNTIYF; DNA: TGTGCCTTCGGGACGGCCGGTGGAAACACCATATATTTT
size: -; V: TRBV7-8; D: -; J: TRBJ2-2; CDR3: CASSLGTGAGELFF; DNA: TGTGCCAGCAGCTTAGGCACGGGGGCCGGGGAGCTGTTTTTT
size: -; V: TRBV30; D: -; J: TRBJ2-2; CDR3: CAWSVGTLSGTGELFF; DNA: TGTGCCTGGAGTGTAGGGACTTTAAGCGGGACCGGGGAGCTGTTTTTT
size: -; V: TRBV19; D: -; J: TRBJ1-1; CDR3: CASSLTDTTSTEAFF; DNA: TGTGCCAGTAGCCTTACCGACACCACCAGCACTGAAGCTTTCTTT
size: -; V: TRBV19; D: -; J: TRBJ2-1; CDR3: CASSMSSRGSILANEQFF; DNA: TGTGCCAGTAGTATGTCTAGTAGAGGGTCCATCCTCGCCAATGAGCAGTTCTTC
size: -; V: TRBV7-9; D: TRBD1; J: TRBJ1-4; CDR3: CASSLSGTGVNEKLFF; DNA: TGTGCCAGCAGCCTATCCGGGACAGGGGTTAATGAAAAACTGTTTTTT
size: -; V: TRBV6-1; D: TRBD2; J: TRBJ2-7; CDR3: CAGSSGGRTSYEQYF; DNA: TGTGCCGGTAGCAGTGGCGGGAGGACCTCCTACGAGCAGTACTTC
size: -; V: TRBV6-5; D: -; J: TRBJ1-2; CDR3: CASSYSGQRYGYTF; DNA: TGTGCCAGCAGTTACTCGGGGCAGCGCTATGGCTACACCTTC
size: -; V: TRBV25-1; D: -; J: TRBJ2-7; CDR3: CASSESYEQYF; DNA: TGTGCCAGCAGTGAATCTTACGAGCAGTACTTC
size: -; V: TRBV10-1; D: -; J: TRBJ1-5; CDR3: CASSESIHQPQHF; DNA: TGCGCCAGCAGTGAGTCGATCCATCAGCCCCAGCATTTT
size: -; V: TRBV13; D: -; J: TRBJ2-7; CDR3: CASSLAGTPGRTWEQYF; DNA: TGTGCCAGCAGCTTAGCAGGAACACCGGGACGGACCTGGGAGCAGTACTTC
size: -; V: TRBV19; D: -; J: TRBJ2-2; CDR3: CATSAGLDTGELFF; DNA: TGTGCCACCTCGGCCGGGCTGGACACCGGGGAGCTGTTTTTT
size: -; V: TRBV28; D: TRBD1; J: TRBJ2-3; CDR3: CASRNRGSTDTQYF; DNA: TGTGCCAGCAGAAACAGGGGTAGCACAGATACGCAGTATTTT
size: -; V: TRBV15; D: -; J: TRBJ2-7; CDR3: CATTGRGIYEQYF; DNA: TGTGCCACCACAGGCAGGGGCATCTACGAGCAGTACTTC
size: -; V: TRBV2; D: -; J: TRBJ2-7; CDR3: CASKKGLDSSYEQYF; DNA: TGTGCCAGCAAAAAAGGACTGGACAGCTCCTACGAGCAGTACTTC
size: few; V: TRBV5-4; D: -; J: TRBJ2-1; CDR3: CASSLQGGAIYNEQFF; DNA: TGTGCCAGCAGCTTGCAGGGGGGGGCAATCTACAATGAGCAGTTCTTC
size: -; V: TRBV10-1; D: TRBD1; J: TRBJ1-5; CDR3: CASSRGLGQPQHF; DNA: TGCGCCAGCAGCAGGGGGTTGGGTCAGCCCCAGCATTTT
size: -; V: TRBV25-1; D: -; J: TRBJ1-1; CDR3: CASSEWGGRNTEAFF; DNA: TGTGCCAGCAGTGAATGGGGGGGGAGGAACACTGAAGCTTTCTTT
size: -; V: TRBV28; D: TRBD2; J: TRBJ2-5; CDR3: CASSPGGSQETQYF; DNA: TGTGCCAGCAGTCCCGGGGGGTCTCAAGAGACCCAGTACTTC
size: -; V: TRBV10-3; D: -; J: TRBJ1-1; CDR3: CAISDRSTPSDTEAFF; DNA: TGTGCCATCAGTGACAGGTCGACCCCGAGTGACACTGAAGCTTTCTTT
size: -; V: TRBV27; D: -; J: TRBJ1-1; CDR3: CASSSTLGRTNTEAFF; DNA: TGTGCCAGCAGTTCAACTTTAGGCAGGACGAACACTGAAGCTTTCTTT
size: -; V: TRBV7-8; D: -; J: TRBJ2-2; CDR3: CASRQLANTGELFF; DNA: TGTGCCAGCAGACAACTAGCAAACACCGGGGAGCTGTTTTTT
size: -; V: TRBV5-1; D: -; J: TRBJ2-7; CDR3: CASSLELGTEYYEQYF; DNA: TGCGCCAGCAGCTTGGAATTGGGGACGGAATACTACGAGCAGTACTTC
size: -; V: TRBV7-2; D: TRBD2; J: TRBJ2-7; CDR3: CASSATSGYSYEQYF; DNA: TGTGCCAGCAGCGCGACTAGCGGGTATTCCTACGAGCAGTACTTC
size: -; V: TRBV10-3; D: -; J: TRBJ2-4; CDR3: CAISDPHRAEGGNIQYF; DNA: TGTGCCATCAGTGACCCCCACCGGGCGGAGGGGGGAAACATTCAGTACTTC
size: -; V: TRBV2; D: -; J: TRBJ2-5; CDR3: CASSKRAGGAFGETQYF; DNA: TGTGCCAGCAGTAAACGGGCAGGGGGGGCTTTTGGAGAGACCCAGTACTTC